This record concerns one T cell receptor (beta chain) sequence. Its antigen is undetermined. This sample is part of a study of vaccination and CD4 T cells after COVID-19. With the Oncomine TCR Beta short-read assay, DNA from cultured CD4+ T cells was sequenced. TCRdb reanalysed the PCR reads using MiXCR and keeps one entry per CDR3 protein. The data contain 6,500 to 7,500 distinct CDR3 sequences, 60% to 65% of them singletons. The treatment: approximately 9-day PBMC culture with coronavirus spike peptide pools or control peptides (ViraFEST assay). This sequence was found in a human donor who had recovered from COVID-19. Sequencing was done on a sample of CD4+ T cells from blood, cultured in vitro.

The CDR3 coding sequence is TGCAGTGTGGTCCGCGGGGGGCAAGCCACAGATACGCAGTATTTT. Amino acid sequence: CSVVRGGQATDTQYF. The chain joins TRBV20-1 to TRBJ2-3; 8 nucleotides agree with TRBD2. Germline V lookup: CDR1 DFQATT, CDR2 SNEGSKA (reference sequence). With V trimmed by 7 bases and J by 2 bases, 11 bases remained unmatched. This CDR3 is 15 amino acids long.